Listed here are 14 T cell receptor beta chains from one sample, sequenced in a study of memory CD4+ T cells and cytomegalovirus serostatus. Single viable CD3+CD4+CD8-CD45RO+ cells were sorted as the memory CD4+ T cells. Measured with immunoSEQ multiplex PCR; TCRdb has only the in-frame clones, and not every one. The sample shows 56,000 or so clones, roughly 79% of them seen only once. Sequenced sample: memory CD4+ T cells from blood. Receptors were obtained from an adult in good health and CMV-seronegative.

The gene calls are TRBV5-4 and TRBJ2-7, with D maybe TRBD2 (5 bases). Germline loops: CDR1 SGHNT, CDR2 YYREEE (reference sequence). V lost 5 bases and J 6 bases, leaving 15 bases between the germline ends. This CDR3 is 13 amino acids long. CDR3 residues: CASRPHGVGEQYF. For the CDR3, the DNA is TGTGCCAGCAGGCCCCACGGGGTGGGCGAGCAGTACTTC.

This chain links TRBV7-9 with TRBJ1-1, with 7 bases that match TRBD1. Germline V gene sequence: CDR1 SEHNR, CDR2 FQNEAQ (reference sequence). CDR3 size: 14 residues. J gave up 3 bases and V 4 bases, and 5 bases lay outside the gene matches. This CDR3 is CASSWRGQHTEAFF. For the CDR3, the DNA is TGTGCCAGCAGCTGGCGGGGACAGCACACTGAAGCTTTCTTT.

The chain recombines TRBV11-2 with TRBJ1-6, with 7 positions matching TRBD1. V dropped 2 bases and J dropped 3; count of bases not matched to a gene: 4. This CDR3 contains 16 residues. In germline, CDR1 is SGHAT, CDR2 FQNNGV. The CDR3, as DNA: TGTGCCAGCAGCTTATTAGGGGGCAGCTATAATTCACCCCTCCACTTT. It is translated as CASSLLGGSYNSPLHF.

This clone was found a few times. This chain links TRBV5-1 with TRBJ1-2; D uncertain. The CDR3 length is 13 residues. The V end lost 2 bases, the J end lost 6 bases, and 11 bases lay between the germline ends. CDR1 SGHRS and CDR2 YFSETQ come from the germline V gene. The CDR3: CASSFGSINGYTF. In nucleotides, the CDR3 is TGCGCCAGCAGCTTCGGGTCGATTAATGGCTACACCTTC.

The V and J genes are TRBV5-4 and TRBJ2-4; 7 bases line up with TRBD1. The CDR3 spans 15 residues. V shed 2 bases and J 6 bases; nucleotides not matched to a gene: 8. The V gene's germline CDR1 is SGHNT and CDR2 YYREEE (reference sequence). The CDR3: CASSFNRQGINIQYF. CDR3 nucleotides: TGTGCCAGCAGCTTCAATAGACAGGGAATAAACATTCAGTACTTC.

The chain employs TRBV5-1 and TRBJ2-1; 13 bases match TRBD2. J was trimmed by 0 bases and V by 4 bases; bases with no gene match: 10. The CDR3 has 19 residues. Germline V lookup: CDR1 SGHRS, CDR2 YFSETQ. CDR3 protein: CASSTSGTSGTSSYNEQFF. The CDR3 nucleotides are TGCGCCAGCAGCACGTCCGGGACTAGCGGGACAAGCTCCTACAATGAGCAGTTCTTC.

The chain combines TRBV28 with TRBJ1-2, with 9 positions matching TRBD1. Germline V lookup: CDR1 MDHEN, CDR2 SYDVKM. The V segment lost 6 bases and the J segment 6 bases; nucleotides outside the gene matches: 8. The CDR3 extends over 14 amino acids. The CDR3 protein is CASRPPRDRDGYTF. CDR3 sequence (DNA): TGTGCCAGCAGACCCCCGAGGGACAGGGATGGCTACACCTTC.

This CDR3 reads CASSLVSQWNTQYF. The CDR3 nucleotides read TGTGCCAGCAGCTTAGTCTCCCAGTGGAATACGCAGTATTTT. This chain connects TRBV11-2 to TRBJ2-3; D gene ambiguous. CDR1 and CDR2 from the germline V gene are SGHAT and FQNNGV. The CDR3 has 14 amino acids. V lost 1 base to trimming and J lost 7 bases, with 12 bases between them.

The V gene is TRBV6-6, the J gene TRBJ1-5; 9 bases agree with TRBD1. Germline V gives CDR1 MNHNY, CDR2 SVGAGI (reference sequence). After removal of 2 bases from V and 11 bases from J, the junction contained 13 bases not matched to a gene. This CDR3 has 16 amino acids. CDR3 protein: CASSYPTGGSPPAQHF. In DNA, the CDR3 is TGTGCCAGCAGTTACCCAACAGGGGGCTCCCCCCCGGCCCAGCATTTT.

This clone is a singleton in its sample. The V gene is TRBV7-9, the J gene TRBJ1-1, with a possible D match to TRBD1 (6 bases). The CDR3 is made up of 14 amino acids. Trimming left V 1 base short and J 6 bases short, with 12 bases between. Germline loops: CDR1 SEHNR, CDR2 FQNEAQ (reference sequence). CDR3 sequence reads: CASSLGGADAEAFF. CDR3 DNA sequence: TGTGCCAGCAGCTTAGGGGGGGCGGACGCTGAAGCTTTCTTT.

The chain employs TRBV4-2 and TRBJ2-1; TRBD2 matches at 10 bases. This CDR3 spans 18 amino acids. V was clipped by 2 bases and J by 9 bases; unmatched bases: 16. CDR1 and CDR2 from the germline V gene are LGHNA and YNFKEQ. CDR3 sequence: CASSQSPQGAGGLREQFF. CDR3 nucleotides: TGTGCCAGCAGCCAAAGCCCTCAAGGAGCGGGGGGGTTACGTGAGCAGTTCTTC.

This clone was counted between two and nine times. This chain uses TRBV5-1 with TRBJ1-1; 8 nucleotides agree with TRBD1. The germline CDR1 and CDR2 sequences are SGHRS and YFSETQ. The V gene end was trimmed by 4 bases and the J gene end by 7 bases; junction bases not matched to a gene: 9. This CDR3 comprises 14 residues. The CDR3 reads CASSQTGTGVEAFF. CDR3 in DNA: TGCGCCAGCAGCCAAACCGGGACAGGAGTTGAAGCTTTCTTT. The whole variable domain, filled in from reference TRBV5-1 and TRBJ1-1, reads KAGVTQTPRYLIKTRGQQVTLSCSPISGHRSVSWYQQTPGQGLQFLFEYFSETQRNKGNFPGRFSGRQFSNSRSEMNVSTLELGDSALYLCASSQTGTGVEAFFGQGTRLTVV.

CDR3 sequence reads: CASSYTSGGFGTQYF. CDR3 coding DNA: TGTGCCAGCAGTTACACTAGCGGGGGATTTGGGACCCAGTACTTC. The chain couples TRBV6-5 to TRBJ2-5, with TRBD2 matching 11 bases. The V gene end was trimmed by 2 bases and the J gene end by 7 bases; junction bases not matched to a gene: 6. The CDR3 totals 15 residues. Looked up from germline, CDR1 is MNHEY and CDR2 is SVGAGI.

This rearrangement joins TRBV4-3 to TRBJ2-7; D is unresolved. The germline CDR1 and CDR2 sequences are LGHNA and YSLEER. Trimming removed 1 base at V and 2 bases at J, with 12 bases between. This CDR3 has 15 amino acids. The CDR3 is CASSQAGSPPYEQYF. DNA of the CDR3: TGCGCCAGCAGCCAAGCGGGCTCTCCCCCCTACGAGCAGTACTTC.